These T cell receptor beta chains were read from a single sample in a study of blood T cells in healthy people across ages. TCRdb independently ran MiXCR on the 5' RACE reads; one entry per CDR3 protein. This table holds approximately 800,000 distinct CDR3 sequences, 46% found once. Sample: blood. These receptors originate from a man of 80 years or more in good health. Each CDR3 is given with its conserved first and last residue. D genes are given only for firm matches. Rows give clone size only sometimes, using once, few, many, or a class for an expanded clone.

V	size	J	length	D	DNA	CDR3
TRBV7-3	NA	TRBJ2-3	15	NA	TGTGCCAGCAGCTTAAACGCGGCCCGCACAGATGCGCAGTATTTT	CASSLNAARTDAQYF
TRBV20-1	few	TRBJ1-2	12	NA	TGCAGTGCTAGTAACGGGCTTGGTGGCTACACCTTC	CSASNGLGGYTF
TRBV7-2	few	TRBJ2-1	17	TRBD2	TGTGCCAGCAGCCCCTCCCTTACTAGCGGAGCCTACAATGAGCAGTTCTTC	CASSPSLTSGAYNEQFF
TRBV15	NA	TRBJ2-1	16	TRBD2	TGTGCCACCAGCAGAGCTGGCGGGAGGGCCTCCAATGAGCAGTTCTTC	CATSRAGGRASNEQFF
TRBV20-1	NA	TRBJ2-1	10	NA	TGCAGTGCTGCAAAGAATGAGCAGTTCTTC	CSAAKNEQFF
TRBV7-3	NA	TRBJ2-1	15	TRBD2	TGTGCCAGCAGCCCATGGGGGACTAGCTACAATGAGCAGTTCTTC	CASSPWGTSYNEQFF
TRBV28	NA	TRBJ1-2	14	NA	TGTGCCAGCAGCGAGGACACCTTTAACTATGGCTACACCTTC	CASSEDTFNYGYTF
TRBV20-1	few	TRBJ2-7	13	NA	TGCAGTGCTAGCAGGCTAGTAGTAAGCGAGCAGTACTTC	CSASRLVVSEQYF
TRBV30	NA	TRBJ1-5	19	NA	TGTGCCTGGAGTGTCTCTTTCGGGAGGACGGGCCAACGGGGTCAGCCCCAGCATTTT	CAWSVSFGRTGQRGQPQHF
TRBV6-5	NA	TRBJ2-6	15	TRBD1	TGTGCCAGCAGAGGGACAGGGGAAGGGGCCAACGTCCTGACTTTC	CASRGTGEGANVLTF
TRBV20-1	NA	TRBJ2-1	14	NA	TGCAGTGCTGCCCGACAGGGAGGGAGCAATGAGCAGTTCTTC	CSAARQGGSNEQFF
TRBV6-2/TRBV6-3	few	TRBJ2-5	17	TRBD2	TGTGCCAGCAGTTCGCGACTAGCGGGAGGGCCCAAAGAGACCCAGTACTTC	CASSSRLAGGPKETQYF
TRBV7-9	NA	TRBJ2-7	15	TRBD2	TGTGCCAGCAGCTTAGGTAGCGGGAGCCCTTACGAGCAGTACTTC	CASSLGSGSPYEQYF
TRBV21-1	NA	TRBJ2-1	14	NA	TGTGCCAGCAGCTGGGGGATAGTTATCTATGAGCAGTTCTTC	CASSWGIVIYEQFF
TRBV12-3/TRBV12-4	few	TRBJ2-7	14	TRBD2	TGTGCCAGCAGACAACTAGCGGGGGCCGGGGAGCAGTACTTC	CASRQLAGAGEQYF
TRBV7-6	NA	TRBJ2-7	16	TRBD2	TGTGCCAGCAGCCAGGGACTAGCGGGGGATTACAATGAGCAGTACTTC	CASSQGLAGDYNEQYF
TRBV28	NA	TRBJ2-5	16	TRBD2	TGTGCCAGCAGTCCACGAGCGGGAGGAAACCAAGAGACCCGGTACTTC	CASSPRAGGNQETRYF
TRBV15	NA	TRBJ2-7	15	NA	TGTGCCACCAGCGAGACAGGAGGGTACTCCTACGAGCAGTACTTC	CATSETGGYSYEQYF
TRBV12-3/TRBV12-4	NA	TRBJ2-4	14	NA	TGTGCCAGCAGTCCCACGGGGGCCGCGAACATTCAGTACTTC	CASSPTGAANIQYF
TRBV12-3/TRBV12-4	few	TRBJ2-7	13	NA	TGTGCCAGCAGTTGGACTACAACCTACGAGCAGTACTTC	CASSWTTTYEQYF
TRBV20-1	many	TRBJ2-7	15	TRBD1	TGCAGTACTACACGGCAGGGGGCGAGCTCCTACGAGCAGTACTTC	CSTTRQGASSYEQYF
TRBV4-1	many	TRBJ2-7	16	TRBD2	TGCGCCAGCAGCCAAGTTGGTAGCGGGAGCGTCTACGAGCAGTACTTC	CASSQVGSGSVYEQYF
TRBV25-1	NA	TRBJ2-3	15	NA	TGTGCCAGCAGTGACAGTCGGGCCGCCTGGAATACGCAGTATTTT	CASSDSRAAWNTQYF
TRBV29-1	many	TRBJ2-3	11	NA	TGCAGCGCCGCACTAGAAACAGCGCAGTATTTT	CSAALETAQYF
TRBV11-2	NA	TRBJ2-7	15	NA	TGTGCCAGCAGCTTTTTTGAAGGAGGGTCCTACGAGCAGTACTTC	CASSFFEGGSYEQYF
TRBV29-1	once	TRBJ2-5	13	TRBD1	TGCAGCGTTGTATGGACAGGACTTGGGACCCAGTACTTC	CSVVWTGLGTQYF
TRBV7-2	many	TRBJ2-7	13	NA	TGTGCCAGCAGCTTAGGGGTCGAATACGAGCAGTACTTC	CASSLGVEYEQYF
TRBV11-1	few	TRBJ2-7	16	NA	TGTGCCAGCAGCTTATACCGGCGGGACGCTTACAATGAGCAGTACTTC	CASSLYRRDAYNEQYF
TRBV6-5	NA	TRBJ2-7	14	NA	TGTGCCAGCAGTTATCGGCAGGGGACCTACGAGCAGTACTTC	CASSYRQGTYEQYF
TRBV28	NA	TRBJ2-6	13	NA	TGTGCCAGCACAAAATCTGGGGCCAACGTCCTGACTTTC	CASTKSGANVLTF
TRBV28	few	TRBJ1-2	17	NA	TGTGCCAGCAGTTCTGGGACGGGAAAATCAACGCACTATGGCTACACCTTC	CASSSGTGKSTHYGYTF
TRBV12-3/TRBV12-4	few	TRBJ2-7	13	NA	TGTGCCAGCAGGCGAGGGGGAGACTACGAGCAGTACTTC	CASRRGGDYEQYF
TRBV7-9	few	TRBJ1-2	12	NA	TGTGCCAGCAGCTGGCAAGATAATGGCTACACCTTC	CASSWQDNGYTF
TRBV9	few	TRBJ2-6	16	NA	TGTGCCAGCAGCACCCACCACGACTCTGGGGCCAACGTCCTGACTTTC	CASSTHHDSGANVLTF
TRBV20-1	NA	TRBJ2-1	14	NA	TGCAGAGCTGGCGGAGGGTTCCCCTACAATGAGCAGTTCTTC	CRAGGGFPYNEQFF
TRBV5-6	NA	TRBJ2-3	19	TRBD2	TGTGCCAGCAGCTGGCAGACCGGGACTAGCAAGTCATTCACAGATACGCAGTATTTT	CASSWQTGTSKSFTDTQYF
TRBV20-1	NA	TRBJ2-1	13	NA	TGCAGTGCCGGTCTAGCTTCGCGGGATGAGCAGTTCTTC	CSAGLASRDEQFF
TRBV7-2	many	TRBJ2-7	15	NA	TGTGCCAGCAGCTTAACGGCGATCCCATCCTACGAGCAGTACTTC	CASSLTAIPSYEQYF
TRBV7-2	NA	TRBJ2-7	15	NA	TGTGCCAGCAGTCAAACCCGATTAATGACCTACGAGCAGTACTTC	CASSQTRLMTYEQYF
TRBV9	few	TRBJ1-1	14	NA	TGTGCCAGCAGCGTAGGAAGGGAGGCCACTGAAGCTTTCTTT	CASSVGREATEAFF
TRBV10-3	many	TRBJ2-5	14	TRBD1	TGTGCCACCTCTGGGACAGGGCCTCAAGAGACCCAGTACTTC	CATSGTGPQETQYF
TRBV2	NA	TRBJ2-4	13	NA	TGTGCCAGCACCCGGGACACGAAAAACATTCAGTACTTC	CASTRDTKNIQYF
TRBV29-1	many	TRBJ2-7	12	NA	TGCAGCGCCGGGGGCTCAACCTACGAGCAGTACTTC	CSAGGSTYEQYF